This T cell receptor beta chain is from a study of shared clonotypes between healthy human individuals. Repertoires were generated with immunoSEQ multiplex PCR, while TCRdb's copy carries only in-frame clones and drops some. The table records 550,000 to 800,000 clones, 80% to 95% of them present only once. The CDR3 totals 13 residues. V shed 7 bases and J 5 bases; nucleotides not matched to a gene: 8. Sequenced input: memory CD8+ T cells from PBMCs. Subset here: CD45RO+ cells pooled with CCR7-negative TemRA cells. The sequence was obtained from a man aged 18 to 29 in good health. Some clones in this sample may be carry-over from other donors' samples. The chain uses TRBV23-1 and TRBJ2-7; 7 bases are shared with TRBD1. TRBV23-1 is filed as an ORF, its function uncertain. This CDR3 is CASNLPTGDEQYF. The CDR3 DNA is TGCGCCAGCAATTTACCCACAGGGGACGAGCAGTACTTC.